Detailed here is one T cell receptor beta chain. The table came from immunoSEQ multiplex PCR; TCRdb's copy has only in-frame clones and leaves some out. Of about 150,000 clones listed, roughly 89% are singletons. The data are from a study of T cell responses to AZD1222 COVID-19 vaccine. J lost 3 bases, V lost 0 bases, and 10 bases had no gene match. There are 17 residues in the CDR3. CDR1 is SGHDT and CDR2 is YYEEEE in the germline V gene. This sequence originates from an adult who received the MenACWY meningococcal vaccine as a control. The sample consisted of peripheral blood, taken 28 days after the second dose of the MenACWY control vaccine. The chain carries TRBV5-6 and TRBJ2-7; 9 nucleotides align to TRBD2. The CDR3, as DNA: TGTGCCAGCAGCTTGGCCCCGGCTAGCGGGACCGGCTACGAGCAGTACTTC. Translating gives CASSLAPASGTGYEQYF.